Presented here are 22 T cell receptor beta chains from one specimen sequenced in a study of beta chain features in type 1 diabetes. Broader study findings: TCRB CDR3 length was moderately but significantly reduced in all four CD4+ subsets of Type 1 diabetes patients.

These receptors are not linked to any known antigen. All of the isolated RNA was reverse transcribed, so expressed TCRB transcripts were sequenced. This table comes from immunoSEQ multiplex PCR, and its TCRdb copy is limited to in-frame clones, with some not included. This table holds 350,000 to 400,000 clones, roughly 13% found once. Material: naive CD4+ T cells from blood. The receptors were gathered from a woman under 30 with type 1 diabetes.

The chain joins TRBV14 to TRBJ1-1; TRBD1 agrees at 8 bases. Trimming at V came to 1 base and at J to 8 bases, leaving 3 bases not matched to a gene. The CDR3 is 13 amino acids. CDR1 is SGHDN, CDR2 FVKESK, per germline. DNA for the CDR3: TGTGCCAGCAGCCAAGCATACAGGGGGGAAGCTTTCTTT. Encoded protein: CASSQAYRGEAFF.

This clone was counted a few times. The chain joins TRBV4-3 to TRBJ2-1, with 8 bases identical to TRBD1. The trim removed 0 bases at V and 5 bases at J, leaving 9 bases unmatched. The CDR3 loop spans 17 amino acids. Looked up from germline, CDR1 is LGHNA and CDR2 is YSLEER. CDR3 coding DNA: TGCGCCAGCAGCCAAGAACTAAGGACAGGGAAGGACAATGAGCAGTTCTTC. Its protein is CASSQELRTGKDNEQFF.

The chain couples TRBV18 to TRBJ2-3; D is undetermined. Deletions cut 6 bases from V and 1 base from J, with 5 bases between. The CDR3 runs 12 residues. Germline CDR1 and CDR2: KGHSH and LQKENI. CDR3 residues: CASSLGTDTQYF. CDR3 DNA sequence: TGTGCCAGCTCCCTCGGCACAGATACGCAGTATTTT.

The chain employs TRBV29-1 and TRBJ1-1; TRBD1 is a possible D gene (5 bases). The CDR3 contains 15 residues. Trimming took off 0 bases at V and 6 bases at J, with 17 bases between the two ends. The germline V gene has CDR1 SQVTM and CDR2 ANQGSEA. CDR3 sequence: CSVEDRGGGGPEAFF. In DNA, the CDR3 is TGCAGCGTTGAAGATCGGGGGGGTGGAGGCCCTGAAGCTTTCTTT.

The chain joins TRBV2 to TRBJ1-4; D unresolved. The ends were cut back, 6 bases at V and 8 bases at J, with 7 bases in the middle. Germline CDR1 reads SNHLY; CDR2 reads FYNNEI. The CDR3 spans 11 residues. The CDR3: CASSPEEKLFF. In nucleotides, the CDR3 is TGTGCCAGCAGCCCCGAGGAAAAACTGTTTTTT. Full variable domain (outside the CDR3, taken from reference TRBV2 and TRBJ1-4): EPEVTQTPSHQVTQMGQEVILRCVPISNHLYFYWYRQILGQKVEFLVSFYNNEISEKSEIFDDQFSVERPDGSNFTLKIRSTKLEDSAMYFCASSPEEKLFFGSGTQLSVL.

This sequence joins TRBV19 and TRBJ2-7; 7 bases are shared with TRBD2. With 1 base clipped from V and 5 bases from J, the junction kept 8 bases outside the gene matches. The CDR3 covers 15 residues. Germline CDR1 and CDR2: LNHDA and SQIVND (reference sequence). The CDR3 is CASSIVGTGGHEQYF. The CDR3 nucleotides are TGTGCCAGTAGTATAGTCGGGACGGGAGGCCACGAGCAGTACTTC. Based on the CDR3 plus reference TRBV19 and TRBJ2-7, the full variable domain is DGGITQSPKYLFRKEGQNVTLSCEQNLNHDAMYWYRQDPGQGLRLIYYSQIVNDFQKGDIAEGYSVSREKKESFPLTVTSAQKNPTAFYLCASSIVGTGGHEQYFGPGTRLTVT.

This clone was seen more than once but under ten times. This chain connects TRBV14 to TRBJ2-7; D is uncertain. The CDR3 extends over 14 amino acids. Germline lookup yields CDR1 SGHDN and CDR2 FVKESK. V lost 4 bases to trimming and J lost 1 base, with 11 bases between them. The CDR3 nucleotides are TGTGCCAGCAGCCGGGCCGCCCCTTCCTACGAGCAGTACTTC. The encoded protein is CASSRAAPSYEQYF.

The V gene is TRBV7-6, the J gene TRBJ1-5; 7 nucleotides align to TRBD1. The CDR3 is 15 residues long. CDR1 and CDR2 from the germline V gene are SGHVS and FNYEAQ. With V trimmed by 6 bases and J by 2 bases, 7 bases remained unmatched. In nucleotides, the CDR3 is TGTGCCAGCAGTGTGTCTGGACAGGGCAATCAGCCCCAGCATTTT. Its protein product is CASSVSGQGNQPQHF.

This sequence joins TRBV11-3 and TRBJ2-7, with D possibly TRBD2 on 5 matching bases. Per germline, CDR1 SGHNT and CDR2 YENEEA. Trimming removed 0 bases from V and 9 bases from J, with 9 bases in between. This CDR3 region has 12 residues. The CDR3 protein is CASSLEVGGQYF. CDR3 DNA sequence: TGTGCCAGCAGCTTAGAAGTCGGAGGGCAGTACTTC.

The chain carries TRBV10-3 and TRBJ2-4, with a tentative D call TRBD1 (6 bases). This CDR3 comprises 13 residues. In germline, CDR1 is ENHRY, CDR2 SYGVKD. The V end was cut by 7 bases, the J end by 5 bases, with 12 bases between. The CDR3 DNA is TGTGCCATCACCGCGACAGGCCAAAACATTCAGTACTTC. It translates to CAITATGQNIQYF.

This clone occurred a few times. This chain uses TRBV5-1 with TRBJ2-5, with TRBD2 matching over 12 bases. Germline V gives CDR1 SGHRS, CDR2 YFSETQ. This CDR3 region has 15 residues. With V trimmed by 3 bases and J by 2 bases, 2 bases remained unmatched. CDR3 amino acids: CASSYGLAGQETQYF. The CDR3 bases are TGCGCCAGCAGCTACGGACTAGCGGGGCAAGAGACCCAGTACTTC.

This clone showed up just a few times. In the same sample, other DNA sequences code for this CDR3. The chain is built from TRBV7-9 and TRBJ1-5; D uncertain. This CDR3 spans 14 amino acids. The V and J ends lost 1 base and 4 bases respectively, with 8 bases between them. Germline V CDR1 and CDR2: SEHNR, FQNEAQ (reference sequence). CDR3 in amino acids: CASSLGGGNQPQHF. The CDR3 DNA is TGTGCCAGCAGCTTAGGAGGAGGGAATCAGCCCCAGCATTTT.

This clone was seen only a few times. The chain is built from TRBV2 and TRBJ1-3; D gene unclear. The V gene's germline CDR1 is SNHLY and CDR2 FYNNEI. The CDR3 totals 11 residues. Trimming cost V 5 bases and J 4 bases, with 3 bases left between them. This CDR3 is CASSRGNTIYF. The CDR3 nucleotides are TGTGCCAGCAGTCGGGGAAACACCATATATTTT.

The V and J genes are TRBV11-2 and TRBJ2-1; D is undetermined. The CDR3 has 14 residues. In germline, CDR1 is SGHAT, CDR2 FQNNGV. Trimming pared 5 bases from V and 8 bases from J, leaving 16 bases between. The CDR3 DNA reads TGTGCCAGCAGCCACCGCGGCCAGCCGGATGAGCAGTTCTTC. Translating it yields CASSHRGQPDEQFF.

This chain joins TRBV5-1 and TRBJ2-5; tentative D call: TRBD1 (7 bases). CDR3 length: 13 residues. From germline, CDR1 is SGHRS and CDR2 YFSETQ. The V end was cut by 4 bases, the J end by 7 bases, with 14 bases between. The chain's CDR3 is CASSTDRRGTQYF. The CDR3 DNA follows: TGCGCCAGCAGCACGGACAGGCGGGGGACCCAGTACTTC.

V is TRBV7-2 and J is TRBJ1-6; D remains ambiguous. The CDR3 runs 13 residues. V was pared by 6 bases and J by 2 bases, with 5 bases between. Germline lookup yields CDR1 SGHTA and CDR2 FQGNSA. The CDR3 is CASRQPYNSPLHF. The CDR3 DNA reads TGTGCCAGCAGACAGCCCTATAATTCACCCCTCCACTTT.

The chain is built from TRBV7-3 and TRBJ2-3; D unresolved. The CDR3 has 12 amino acids. The germline V and J ends were trimmed by 4 bases and 4 bases, with 6 bases remaining between them. CDR1 SGHTA and CDR2 FQGTGA come from the germline V gene. DNA of the CDR3: TGTGCCAGCAGCTCTTCCCCAGATACGCAGTATTTT. Its protein is CASSSSPDTQYF.

In this sample, this clone turned up a few times. This chain joins TRBV15 and TRBJ2-2; no definite D call. CDR3 size: 14 residues. CDR1 and CDR2 from the germline V gene are LNHNV and YYDKDF (reference sequence). V was clipped by 3 bases and J by 6 bases, with 11 bases between them. Here the CDR3 reads CATSRRTRAGELFF. In DNA, the CDR3 is TGTGCCACCAGCAGGCGAACCCGGGCCGGGGAGCTGTTTTTT.

There are a few counts of this clone. This sequence joins TRBV19 and TRBJ1-1, with D tentatively TRBD1 (5 bases). CDR1 and CDR2 from the germline V gene are LNHDA and SQIVND (reference sequence). This CDR3 has 13 residues. V dropped 6 bases and J dropped 1 base, with 9 bases sitting between them. The CDR3 DNA reads TGTGCCAGTAGCATACAGGAGAACACTGAAGCTTTCTTT. Protein sequence: CASSIQENTEAFF.

This clone has just a few counts. V usage is TRBV29-1 and J usage is TRBJ2-7, with D possibly TRBD1 on 5 matching bases. There are 12 residues in the CDR3. Trimming took off 6 bases at V and 5 bases at J, with 14 bases between the two ends. Per the germline V gene, CDR1 is SQVTM and CDR2 is ANQGSEA. DNA of the CDR3: TGCAGCGTAAGGCCAGGGCTCCACGAGCAGTACTTC. This translates into CSVRPGLHEQYF.

Only one count was recorded for this clone. The rearrangement uses TRBV19 and TRBJ2-1; 10 bases fit TRBD2. This CDR3 has 14 residues. Per the germline V gene, CDR1 is LNHDA and CDR2 is SQIVND (reference sequence). V lost 5 bases to trimming and J lost 5 bases; unmatched junction nucleotides: 3. CDR3 coding DNA: TGTGCCAGTAGTTATACTAGCGGGAACAATGAGCAGTTCTTC. Translated, it gives CASSYTSGNNEQFF.

The chain uses TRBV7-9 and TRBJ1-2; TRBD1 matches at 9 bases. The germline V gene has CDR1 SEHNR and CDR2 FQNEAQ (reference sequence). V was clipped by 9 bases and J by 8 bases; unmatched bases: 16. The CDR3 loop spans 15 amino acids. Here the CDR3 DNA reads TGTGCCAGGACGGACAGGGGCCCGTTTGTGAGGGGCTACACCTTC. Translated, it gives CARTDRGPFVRGYTF.